Shown below are 20 T cell receptor beta chains from a single sample sequenced in a study of cytomegalovirus exposure and HLA in healthy donors. Amplification used 60 Vbeta primers and 13 Jbeta primers. Sequenced by immunoSEQ multiplex PCR; TCRdb stores in-frame clones only, minus some. The sample contains approximately 220,000 clones, over 70% of which appear only once. Source material: PBMCs. Receptors originate from a boy aged 2 to 10 in good health and CMV-seronegative.

As DNA, the CDR3 is TGTGCCACCAGCATTGGGCAGGGCGGGGTGGAGCAGTTCTTC. Protein: CATSIGQGGVEQFF. The rearrangement links TRBV15 to TRBJ2-1; the D gene is possibly TRBD2 (6 bases). V dropped 4 bases and J dropped 10 bases, with 17 bases sitting between them. The CDR3 extends over 14 amino acids. Germline V CDR1 and CDR2: LNHNV, YYDKDF (reference sequence).

The rearrangement links TRBV19 to TRBJ1-1; no firm D call. The germline CDR1 and CDR2 sequences are LNHDA and SQIVND (reference sequence). V was pared by 4 bases and J by 7 bases, with 10 bases between. This CDR3 contains 12 residues. The DNA of the CDR3 is TGTGCCAGTAGTAAGTACAGCGGTGAAGCTTTCTTT. It translates to CASSKYSGEAFF.

This clone was seen only a few times. The V and J genes are TRBV4-1 and TRBJ2-6; TRBD1 matches at 9 bases. The CDR3 length is 17 residues. V shed 4 bases and J 2 bases; nucleotides not matched to a gene: 6. Germline CDR1 and CDR2: MGHRA and YSYEKL. CDR3 sequence reads: CASSPTGGEAGANVLTF. CDR3 in DNA: TGCGCCAGCAGCCCCACAGGGGGCGAGGCTGGGGCCAACGTCCTGACTTTC.

This chain connects TRBV4-1 to TRBJ1-1; perhaps TRBD1 as D (6 bases). The germline gives CDR1 MGHRA, CDR2 YSYEKL. This CDR3 has 15 amino acids. Trimming removed 0 bases from V and 5 bases from J, with 13 bases in between. CDR3 in amino acids: CASSQDTGGRTEAFF. The CDR3 DNA is TGCGCCAGCAGCCAAGATACGGGGGGCCGAACTGAAGCTTTCTTT.

This clone was seen only a few times. The V and J genes are TRBV5-1 and TRBJ1-1; possibly TRBD1 for D (5 bases). Trimming took 1 base from V and 4 from J, leaving 8 bases between them. The CDR3 extends over 13 amino acids. In germline, CDR1 is SGHRS, CDR2 YFSETQ. This chain's CDR3 is CASSLSGGTEAFF. For the CDR3, the DNA is TGCGCCAGCAGCTTGTCGGGGGGCACTGAAGCTTTCTTT.

CDR3 sequence reads: CASSQDKGRDTDTQYF. The CDR3 DNA reads as TGTGCCAGCAGCCAAGATAAGGGGAGGGACACAGATACGCAGTATTTT. V and J are TRBV14 and TRBJ2-3, with TRBD2 identical over 7 bases. Germline CDR1 and CDR2: SGHDN and FVKESK. The CDR3 is 16 residues long. V lost 0 bases to trimming and J lost 2 bases; unmatched junction nucleotides: 5. Looking up the rest from reference TRBV14 and TRBJ2-3 gives the full variable domain: EAGVTQFPSHSVIEKGQTVTLRCDPISGHDNLYWYRRVMGKEIKFLLHFVKESKQDESGMPNNRFLAERTGGTYSTLKVQPAELEDSGVYFCASSQDKGRDTDTQYFGPGTRLTVL.

The gene calls are TRBV11-2 and TRBJ1-1, with no clear D. The ends were cut back, 5 bases at V and 2 bases at J, with 12 bases in the middle. The germline V gene encodes CDR1 SGHAT and CDR2 FQNNGV. This CDR3 contains 14 residues. The CDR3 spells CASSEITSNTEAFF. CDR3 sequence (DNA): TGTGCCAGCAGCGAAATAACAAGTAACACTGAAGCTTTCTTT.

This chain joins TRBV7-2 and TRBJ2-7; TRBD2 is a possible D gene (5 bases). The CDR3 length is 13 residues. Trimming took 5 bases from V and 5 from J, leaving 13 bases between them. Germline loops: CDR1 SGHTA, CDR2 FQGNSA. CDR3 DNA sequence: TGTGCCAGCAGCCCGCGGACTCTCGACGAGCAGTACTTC. It translates to CASSPRTLDEQYF. Full variable domain (rest looked up from reference TRBV7-2 and TRBJ2-7): GAGVSQSPSNKVTEKGKDVELRCDPISGHTALYWYRQSLGQGLEFLIYFQGNSAPDKSGLPSDRFSAERTGGSVSTLTIQRTQQEDSAVYLCASSPRTLDEQYFGPGTRLTVT.

On this clone itself: The sample contains more than one DNA sequence encoding this CDR3. This sequence joins TRBV5-1 and TRBJ2-3; TRBD2 matches 10 bases. Germline loops: CDR1 SGHRS, CDR2 YFSETQ. J was trimmed by 8 bases and V by 2 bases; bases with no gene match: 8. The CDR3 loop spans 15 amino acids. The CDR3 loop reads CASSFQREGRVTQYF. The CDR3 nucleotides read TGCGCCAGCAGCTTCCAGCGGGAGGGCCGTGTTACGCAGTATTTT.

The chain is built from TRBV5-6 and TRBJ1-6; 7 bases line up with TRBD1. Germline V CDR1 and CDR2: SGHDT, YYEEEE. This CDR3 is built from 15 residues. Trimming at V came to 0 bases and at J to 10 bases, leaving 7 bases not matched to a gene. CDR3 nucleotides: TGTGCCAGCAGCTTGGTCGGCAGGGGGTCCTCACCCCTCCACTTT. Translation gives CASSLVGRGSSPLHF.

This chain connects TRBV7-6 to TRBJ2-1, with 8 nucleotides matching TRBD2. With V trimmed by 5 bases and J by 8 bases, 8 bases remained unmatched. Germline CDR1 SGHVS, CDR2 FNYEAQ. The CDR3 extends over 14 amino acids. DNA for the CDR3: TGTGCCAGCAGCCTGGCGGGGGGTCAGGATGAGCAGTTCTTC. As protein: CASSLAGGQDEQFF.

This chain joins TRBV2 and TRBJ2-3, with D maybe TRBD2 (6 bases). This CDR3 region has 13 residues. Trimming took 7 bases from V and 0 from J, leaving 8 bases between them. Germline CDR1 is SNHLY and CDR2 is FYNNEI. CDR3 in DNA: TGTGCCAGCAAAGGGACTAGCACAGATACGCAGTATTTT. Translated: CASKGTSTDTQYF.

This clone was observed a single time. The rearrangement uses TRBV7-3 and TRBJ1-1, with a possible D match to TRBD1 (6 bases). V was shortened by 5 bases and J by 0 bases, with 16 bases between the two germline ends. Germline loops: CDR1 SGHTA, CDR2 FQGTGA. This CDR3 is 16 amino acids long. The CDR3 region has the DNA TGTGCCAGCAGCCCCGGTGGGGGCCACATGAACACTGAAGCTTTCTTT. This encodes CASSPGGGHMNTEAFF.

There are a few counts of this clone. This rearrangement joins TRBV19 to TRBJ1-4, with 7 bases identical to TRBD1. Looked up from germline, CDR1 is LNHDA and CDR2 is SQIVND (reference sequence). V gave up 3 bases and J gave up 8 bases; unmatched junction bases: 9. This CDR3 region has 15 residues. The CDR3 is CASSITGGGMEKLFF. The CDR3 DNA reads as TGTGCCAGTAGTATTACAGGAGGGGGCATGGAAAAACTGTTTTTT.

The rearrangement uses TRBV4-2 and TRBJ2-7; possible D gene TRBD2, 5 bases. V gave up 1 base and J gave up 7 bases, with 5 bases separating them. The V gene's germline CDR1 is LGHNA and CDR2 YNFKEQ. CDR3 length: 11 amino acids. The CDR3 DNA reads TGTGCCAGCAGCCAAGGGACTGAGCAGTACTTC. This translates into CASSQGTEQYF.

The V call is TRBV9, the J call TRBJ1-1; D is uncertain. Trimming cost V 0 bases and J 10 bases, with 13 bases left between them. Germline CDR1 and CDR2: SGDLS and YYNGEE. The CDR3 has 13 amino acids. CDR3 loop: CASSVVQVEGAFF. The CDR3 nucleotides are TGTGCCAGCAGCGTAGTTCAGGTGGAGGGAGCTTTCTTT.

The V call is TRBV2, the J call TRBJ2-7; TRBD1 agrees at 7 bases. Germline assignment: CDR1 SNHLY and CDR2 FYNNEI. The CDR3 runs 14 residues. Trimming removed 3 bases from V and 3 bases from J; junction bases left unmatched: 5. This CDR3 is CASSEDRTNYEQYF. Written as DNA, the CDR3 is TGTGCCAGCAGTGAGGACAGGACAAACTACGAGCAGTACTTC.

This chain links TRBV21-1 with TRBJ2-7; TRBD1 was called by the table and not checked on the DNA. TRBV21-1 is a known pseudogene. This CDR3 is 15 amino acids long. The DNA for the CDR3 is TGTGCCAGCAGCAAAGCGGACAGGGGGTGTGACGAGCAGTACTTC. Residues: CASSKADRGCDEQYF.

V is TRBV2 and J is TRBJ1-5, with 7 positions matching TRBD1. Germline V lookup: CDR1 SNHLY, CDR2 FYNNEI. This CDR3 comprises 16 residues. V lost 7 bases to trimming and J lost 2 bases; unmatched junction nucleotides: 11. This CDR3 is CASKEGAGWGNQPQHF. The CDR3 region has the DNA TGTGCCAGCAAGGAGGGGGCGGGTTGGGGCAATCAGCCCCAGCATTTT.

This rearrangement joins TRBV13 to TRBJ1-5; possibly TRBD1 for D (5 bases). The CDR3 extends over 12 amino acids. V gave up 5 bases and J gave up 4 bases, with 6 bases separating them. Germline CDR1 and CDR2: PRHDT and FYEKMQ (reference sequence). The CDR3: CASSAGNQPQHF. The CDR3, as DNA: TGTGCCAGCAGCGCAGGGAATCAGCCCCAGCATTTT.